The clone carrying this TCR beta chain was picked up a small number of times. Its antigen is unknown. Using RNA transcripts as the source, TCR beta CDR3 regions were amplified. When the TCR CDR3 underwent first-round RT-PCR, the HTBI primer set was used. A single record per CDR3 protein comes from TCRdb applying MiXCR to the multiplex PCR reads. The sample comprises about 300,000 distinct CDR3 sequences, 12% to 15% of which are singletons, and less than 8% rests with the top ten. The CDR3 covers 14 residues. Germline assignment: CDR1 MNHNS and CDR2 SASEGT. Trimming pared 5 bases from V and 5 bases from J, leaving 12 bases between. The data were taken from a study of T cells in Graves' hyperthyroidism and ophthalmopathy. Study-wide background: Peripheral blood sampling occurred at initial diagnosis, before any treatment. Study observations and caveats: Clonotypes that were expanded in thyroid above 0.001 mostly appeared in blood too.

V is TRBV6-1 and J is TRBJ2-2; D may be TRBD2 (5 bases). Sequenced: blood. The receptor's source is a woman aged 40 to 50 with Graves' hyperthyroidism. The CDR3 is CASSRTGETGELFF. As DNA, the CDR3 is TGTGCCAGCAGTCGGACCGGGGAGACCGGGGAGCTGTTTTTT.